This T cell receptor beta chain was found in a study of blood T cell repertoires in COVID-19 (TCRdb year 2020). Turning to the overall study: Samples covering the acute and convalescent phases of COVID-19 were provided by collaborators in the United States, Italy and Spain. The prospective study material was composed of cDNA or gDNA derived from T cells, B-cell-depleted T cells, or PBMCs. Subjects who had been exposed to COVID-19, were actively infected with it, or had recovered from it provided the deeply sampled blood TCRbeta repertoires that made up the dataset. The repertoires were released in a freely available public database intended as a resource for research on the immune response to SARS-CoV-2. The samples were drawn from the first 160 participants of the ongoing ImmuneRACE study and from more than 1,000 subjects provided by 6 global collaborators. Sample metadata almost always included a de-identified subject ID, COVID-19 status, age in years and sex. HLA class I and class II types, where available, came from metadata supplied by the sample provider rather than from assay-based typing. The investigation overall reported the following: The amount of clinical and demographic metadata varied by source and participant and was provided uncurated.

TCRbeta CDR3 regions were amplified from genomic DNA by means of the immunoSEQ Assay, a bias-controlled multiplex PCR. As for the authors' bioinformatics: Within the assay, amplification of reference gene primers was used to estimate how many nucleated cells each sample contained. Sequence reads were collapsed and filtered to measure the absolute abundance of every unique TCRbeta CDR3 rearrangement. Productive Simpson clonality was computed per sample as the square root of Simpson's diversity index over productive rearrangements. The immuneACCESS repertoire file appears here via TCRdb, limited to in-frame rearrangements. These files lack a portion of the clones; in checked studies, under half of the deficit traces to unresolved V genes, and the cause of the others is not known. V, J and clone size derive from that table, while D and trimming were established from the DNA sequence. Across this sample there are more than 150,000 clones, with around nine tenths seen only once. Jointly, the top ten make up around 13% of the sample.

V has 4 bases trimmed and J has 13 bases trimmed; junction bases matching no gene number 10. The germline V gene encodes CDR1 MNHEY and CDR2 SMNVEV (reference sequence). Its CDR3 holds 13 amino acids, cysteine through phenylalanine. The CDR3 DNA has 39 bases and is translated from base 1. In Seattle, one collaborating source enrolled patients while the infection was active and tracked those patients longitudinally over the course of disease. Each collaborating institution followed its own protocols to collect whole blood in K2EDTA tubes. For TCRbeta analysis, collaborators shipped samples as frozen whole blood, isolated PBMCs, or DNA extracted from either of those sample types. Only one count was recorded for this clone. No antigen is known for it. No base qualities exist here, and no much larger clone lies one base off it.

Recombination joined TRBV27 with TRBJ2-5; TRBD2 lines up with 9 middle nucleotides. The sequenced material came from peripheral blood. The sequence was collected from a woman in her 70s with COVID-19, enrolled during active disease. CDR3 reads: CASSSTSGDRWYF. The nucleotides are TGTGCCAGCAGTTCGACTAGCGGAGACCGTTGGTACTTC.